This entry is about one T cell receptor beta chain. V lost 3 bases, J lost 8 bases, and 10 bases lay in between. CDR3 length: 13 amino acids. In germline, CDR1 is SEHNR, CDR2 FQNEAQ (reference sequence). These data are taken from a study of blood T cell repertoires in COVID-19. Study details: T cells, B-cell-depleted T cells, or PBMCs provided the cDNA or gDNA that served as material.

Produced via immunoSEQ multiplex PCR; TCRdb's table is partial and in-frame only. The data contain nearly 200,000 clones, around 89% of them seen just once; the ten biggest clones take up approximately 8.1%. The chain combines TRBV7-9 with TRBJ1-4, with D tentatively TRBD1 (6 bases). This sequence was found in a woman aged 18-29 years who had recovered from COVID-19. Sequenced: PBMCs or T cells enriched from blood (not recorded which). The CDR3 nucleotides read TGTGCCAGCAGCTTTTCAGGGGACGAAAAACTGTTTTTT. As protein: CASSFSGDEKLFF.